The 19 T cell receptor beta chains listed next were all sequenced from one sample in a study of blood T cell repertoires in COVID-19. The data were produced by immunoSEQ multiplex PCR, yet TCRdb's version contains in-frame clones alone and is incomplete. The sample has some 250,000 clones, roughly 85% seen once. Sequencing was done on a sample of peripheral blood. The receptors shown here come from a man younger than 40 who had recovered from COVID-19.

V and J are TRBV5-1 and TRBJ2-3, with a possible D match to TRBD1 (6 bases). CDR1 SGHRS and CDR2 YFSETQ come from the germline V gene. V shed 4 bases and J shed 2 bases, with 8 bases lying between them. The CDR3 contains 13 residues. The DNA for the CDR3 is TGCGCCAGCAGCGGGGGCACCACAGATACGCAGTATTTT. Amino acids: CASSGGTTDTQYF.

The gene calls are TRBV4-1 and TRBJ2-2; 11 nucleotides line up with TRBD1. The CDR3 loop spans 18 amino acids. J lost 3 bases, V lost 0 bases, and 6 bases had no gene match. CDR1 MGHRA and CDR2 YSYEKL come from the germline V gene. The CDR3 here is CASSQEGTGGSDTGELFF. CDR3 in DNA: TGCGCCAGCAGCCAAGAAGGGACAGGGGGTTCGGACACCGGGGAGCTGTTTTTT.

The chain carries TRBV10-3 and TRBJ2-2; 7 bases agree with TRBD2. The trim removed 7 bases at V and 5 bases at J, leaving 13 bases unmatched. The CDR3 covers 16 residues. Germline assignment: CDR1 ENHRY and CDR2 SYGVKD. The CDR3 spells CAITSLGGGDTGELFF. The CDR3 DNA reads TGTGCCATCACCTCCCTTGGCGGGGGTGATACCGGGGAGCTGTTTTTT.

The J gene is TRBJ1-1, the V gene TRBV14; 9 bases map to TRBD1. Germline-derived CDR1 and CDR2 are SGHDN and FVKESK. The length of the CDR3 is 15 residues. Losses at the gene ends were 3 bases for V and 4 bases for J; bases not matched to a gene: 6. The CDR3 loop reads CASSHTGGGGTEAFF. The CDR3 bases are TGTGCCAGCAGCCATACAGGGGGCGGAGGCACTGAAGCTTTCTTT.

The sample holds a few counts of this clone. The chain has TRBV4-1 and TRBJ2-1; 13 nucleotides align to TRBD2. The CDR3 is 20 residues long. Germline CDR1 reads MGHRA; CDR2 reads YSYEKL. J was trimmed by 0 bases and V by 1 base; bases with no gene match: 9. In DNA form, the CDR3 reads TGCGCCAGCAGCCAAGGAGAGGGACTAGCGGGGCTTAGCTCCTACAATGAGCAGTTCTTC. Translated, it gives CASSQGEGLAGLSSYNEQFF.

J is TRBJ2-1 and V is TRBV10-3, with TRBD2 identical over 12 bases. The V gene end was trimmed by 5 bases and the J gene end by 2 bases; junction bases not matched to a gene: 7. The V gene's germline CDR1 is ENHRY and CDR2 SYGVKD. The CDR3 covers 17 residues. The CDR3 protein is CAISNRTSGVTYNEQFF. CDR3 nucleotide sequence: TGTGCCATCAGTAATAGGACTAGCGGGGTTACCTACAATGAGCAGTTCTTC.

The chain combines TRBV19 with TRBJ1-1; D remains ambiguous. Germline V gene lookup returns CDR1 LNHDA and CDR2 SQIVND (reference sequence). This CDR3 region has 12 residues. V lost 4 bases and J 12 bases, leaving 15 bases between the germline ends. The CDR3 loop reads CASSTLRTVPFF. In nucleotides, the CDR3 is TGTGCCAGTAGTACCCTCCGAACGGTGCCTTTCTTT.

This rearrangement joins TRBV18 to TRBJ1-6; D is ambiguous. CDR3 length: 16 residues. The V end was cut by 2 bases, the J end by 3 bases, with 11 bases between. Per the germline V gene, CDR1 is KGHSH and CDR2 is LQKENI. The chain's CDR3 is CASSPFRTDYNSPLHF. In DNA form, the CDR3 reads TGTGCCAGCTCACCATTTCGCACAGACTATAATTCACCCCTCCACTTT.

This sequence joins TRBV5-1 and TRBJ1-6, with TRBD1 as a possible D gene (6 bases). V lost 4 bases to trimming and J lost 8 bases, with 16 bases between them. The germline gives CDR1 SGHRS, CDR2 YFSETQ. The CDR3 spans 15 residues. Here the CDR3 DNA reads TGCGCCAGCAGCACCCTCGGGGGGCCGGATTCACCCCTCCACTTT. This sequence encodes CASSTLGGPDSPLHF.

The chain is built from TRBV6-5 and TRBJ1-5, with no clear D. V lost 2 bases to trimming and J lost 6 bases, with 8 bases between them. The length of the CDR3 is 13 residues. Germline values: CDR1 MNHEY, CDR2 SVGAGI. CDR3 residues: CASSYAFSQPQHF. Here the CDR3 DNA reads TGTGCCAGCAGTTACGCCTTTAGTCAGCCCCAGCATTTT.

This chain joins TRBV5-4 and TRBJ2-5; TRBD2 matches at 8 bases. The CDR3 runs to 14 residues. J lost 7 bases, V lost 3 bases, and 8 bases had no gene match. Germline lookup yields CDR1 SGHNT and CDR2 YYREEE (reference sequence). DNA for the CDR3: TGTGCCAGCAGCTCGGGACTGGCGGGGGGGACCCAGTACTTC. Its protein is CASSSGLAGGTQYF.

This clone has just one count. The chain joins TRBV18 to TRBJ2-5, with 13 bases matching TRBD2. J lost 2 bases, V lost 7 bases, and 10 bases had no gene match. This CDR3 is built from 17 residues. The V gene's germline CDR1 is KGHSH and CDR2 LQKENI. For the CDR3, the DNA is TGTGCCAGCTTCCAAAATGGACTAGCGGGGGAGCAAGAGACCCAGTACTTC. It yields the protein CASFQNGLAGEQETQYF.

CDR3: CASSLGQTNTGELFF. In nucleotides, the CDR3 is TGTGCCAGCAGCTTAGGGCAGACTAACACCGGGGAGCTGTTTTTT. The chain has TRBV7-9 and TRBJ2-2; D is unclear. This CDR3 region has 15 residues. Looked up from germline, CDR1 is SEHNR and CDR2 is FQNEAQ (reference sequence). The V end lost 1 base, the J end lost 2 bases, and 8 bases lay between the germline ends.

The rearrangement uses TRBV4-2 and TRBJ2-5, with 10 nucleotides matching TRBD1. The CDR3 length is 17 residues. The J segment lost 5 bases and the V segment lost 2 bases, leaving 11 bases of the junction unmatched. Germline values: CDR1 LGHNA, CDR2 YNFKEQ. In nucleotides, the CDR3 is TGTGCCAGCAGCCAATACGAGAGGACAGGGGGAGGGGAGACCCAGTACTTC. Translation gives CASSQYERTGGGETQYF.

The chain has TRBV6-5 and TRBJ1-4; D may be TRBD1 (5 bases). From germline, CDR1 is MNHEY and CDR2 SVGAGI. The CDR3 spans 11 residues. Trimming pared 11 bases from V and 7 bases from J, leaving 11 bases between. The DNA for the CDR3 is TGTGCCGCGGGGAGGGGTGAAAAACTGTTTTTT. Encoded protein: CAAGRGEKLFF.

The chain joins TRBV3-1 (or the pseudogene TRBV3-2) to TRBJ2-7; 7 bases are a match to TRBD2. The CDR3 loop spans 14 amino acids. In germline, CDR1 is LGHDT, CDR2 YNNKEL (reference sequence). Germline trimming cut 6 bases from V and 4 bases from J; bases unmatched to any gene: 9. CDR3 region: CASSKTSSRYEQYF. As DNA, the CDR3 is TGTGCCAGCAGTAAGACTAGCAGTAGGTACGAGCAGTACTTC.

The chain joins TRBV6-5 to TRBJ2-3; the match to TRBD1 covers 9 bases. CDR1 and CDR2 from the germline V gene are MNHEY and SVGAGI. Trimming cost V 2 bases and J 4 bases; bases outside gene matches: 4. The CDR3 is 15 residues long. As DNA, the CDR3 is TGTGCCAGCAGTTACAACAGGGGGCGGTCAGATACGCAGTATTTT. Amino acid sequence: CASSYNRGRSDTQYF.

The gene calls are TRBV10-2 and TRBJ2-1, with 14 nucleotides matching TRBD2. The CDR3 length is 14 residues. Trimming removed 5 bases from V and 7 bases from J; junction bases left unmatched: 1. Germline values: CDR1 WSHSY, CDR2 SAAADI. CDR3 residues: CASSRTSGGNEQFF. CDR3 in DNA: TGCGCCAGCAGTAGGACTAGCGGGGGGAATGAGCAGTTCTTC.

The chain recombines TRBV7-9 with TRBJ2-2; TRBD2 matches at 7 bases. Germline CDR1 SEHNR, CDR2 FQNEAQ (reference sequence). The CDR3 is 15 amino acids. V was pared by 3 bases and J by 5 bases, with 6 bases of the junction left unmatched. The CDR3 DNA reads as TGTGCCAGCAGCTTCTTGCAGGGAGGGACCGGGGAGCTGTTTTTT. Its translation is CASSFLQGGTGELFF.